This T cell receptor (beta chain) was observed in a study of shared clonotypes between healthy human individuals (dated by TCRdb to 2018 to 2021). Broadly, across the study: The cohort included three men and a couple of women between 18 and 49 years of age. To increase sequencing depth and limit assay-specific biases, different laboratories used diverse techniques to prepare libraries and sequence TCR repertoires. Each donor's leukapheresis produced roughly between about 0.85 and 10 billion PBMCs. Blood TCR repertoires of a handful of healthy adults were deeply sequenced to estimate repertoire size and the extent of clonotype sharing between individuals. For each donor, CD4 naive and CD4 memory were each given three plates, CD8 naive was given two plates, and CD8 memory was given one plate. Beyond this particular receptor, the publication reports: Sharing across a few donors was observed for around 5% of naive CD4, 3% to 4% of naive CD8, 2.3% of memory CD4, and approximately 0.41% of memory CD8 clonotypes. Sampling was limited to blood, and TCR repertoires in tissue likely differ from TCR repertoires in blood. The small number of donors limited the genetic and exposure-history diversity represented. Pairwise subsampling indicated that sequencing depth was expected to affect the degree of clonotype sharing among donors. Naive subsets generally had larger estimated clonotype richness than memory subsets. Compared with non-shared clonotypes, clonotypes shared by all four sorted-subset donors had higher generation probabilities. Incomplete sequencing was indicated by rarefaction of sorted-subset datasets, despite the large sequencing depth.

The donors were healthy, HIV-negative adults who had no recently reported acute infections or vaccinations. Every donor was a Caucasian adult residing in Nashville, Tennessee, USA. CD4+ T cells were enriched by magnetic negative selection, after which naive cells were positively selected on CD45RA and the negative fraction was taken as the memory subset. After blood collection by leukapheresis, PBMCs were isolated using Ficoll-Histopaque density gradient centrifugation and then cryopreserved in the vapor phase of liquid nitrogen. Analytical flow cytometry was used to check the purity and quantity of each magnetically sorted T cell population. Each sorted fraction had its genomic DNA isolated and then quantified by UV absorbance on a Nanodrop 2000c. The germline V end is reduced by 2 bases and the J end by 2 bases; junction bases left unmatched: 5. The CDR1 and CDR2 encoded by the germline V gene are MGHDK and SYGVNS. The cysteine opens and the phenylalanine closes a CDR3 of 15 amino acids. The sequence is cut down to CDR3 DNA, 45 bases in frame from base 1.

Note on this clone: It lacks a known antigen. No base quality values were provided; no much bigger clone lies one nucleotide off.

Using the deep immunoSEQ assay, multiplex PCR amplified TCR CDR3 regions from genomic DNA. Extracted genomic DNA from each cell subset was spread evenly across all wells of several immunoSEQ 96-well plates, with each plate serving as a replicate. For sorted subsets, approximately 0.2 ug of genomic DNA, equivalent to 25,000 to 35,000 T cell genomes, went into each replicate PCR. The purified libraries were quantified using a Qubit 3.0 fluorometer, sized with a Bioanalyzer 2100, and then quantified again using the KAPA Library Quantification kit. A separate single-read 150-cycle Illumina NextSeq 550 flow cell was used to sequence each immunoSEQ 96-well plate. In the original analysis: Because the immunoSEQ output included only junctional sequences and no quality scores, the filtering could not be the same as the filtering used for full-length reads. Sequences were annotated with PyIR, a Python wrapper for IgBLAST v1.9, and V/J genes and CDR3 were assigned using IMGT germline references. Any read was removed if the V/J assignment was weak (E-value above 1e-6), the CDR3 was missing, or the read contained stop codons, out-of-frame junctions, or ambiguous translated residues. V3J clonotypes were defined as sequences sharing the same inferred V gene, J gene, and CDR3 amino acid sequence. The percentage overlap between two repertoires was calculated by dividing the number of shared unique clonotypes by the size of the smaller repertoire. RTK rarefaction, the Chao1 estimator, and Recon v2.1 estimates of unobserved clonotypes were used to assess repertoire richness. For all TCRbeta clonotypes obtained by the gDNA method from a handful of donors, generation probabilities were computed with OLGA. TCRdb holds this immuneACCESS table with in-frame rearrangements only. Some clones are missing; in checked studies, unresolved V genes explain under half, and the rest has no known cause. The D gene and trimming were derived from the DNA, and the V and J assignments and clone size from that table. Across this sample there are some 2,400,000 clones, with nearly 97% seen only once. Together, the top ten hold approximately 0.13% of the sample.

The specimen was naive CD4+ T cells sorted from blood. Per the publication, the cell subset or site label means: CD45RA+ positively selected. This receptor chain uses TRBV25-1 and TRBJ2-7, with TRBD1 identical over 8 junction bases. The sequence was collected from a man younger than 30 in good health. The CDR3 region reads CASSERQGSTYEQYF. The DNA reads TGTGCCAGCAGTGAAAGACAGGGGAGTACCTACGAGCAGTACTTC.